The next 30 T cell receptor beta chains were all read from a single sample in a study of shared clonotypes between healthy human individuals. The table came from immunoSEQ multiplex PCR; TCRdb's copy has only in-frame clones and leaves some out. The sample holds approximately 2.4 million clones; approximately 94% are singletons and the top ten take roughly 0.13%. The sample taken for sequencing was naive CD4+ T cells sorted from blood. Subset in this sample: CD45RA+ positively selected. The source is a man aged 18 to 35 in good health.

The chain carries TRBV11-2 and TRBJ2-1, with TRBD2 identical over 7 bases. The CDR3 is 15 amino acids. Germline V gene lookup returns CDR1 SGHAT and CDR2 FQNNGV. Losses at the gene ends were 5 bases for V and 8 bases for J; bases not matched to a gene: 12. CDR3 protein: CASSPDSGIGDEQFF. The CDR3 bases are TGTGCCAGCAGCCCCGACAGCGGGATAGGCGATGAGCAGTTCTTC.

The chain links TRBV10-2 to TRBJ1-3; 7 positions match TRBD1. J lost 2 bases, V lost 8 bases, and 18 bases had no gene match. Germline CDR1 and CDR2: WSHSY and SAAADI. The CDR3 consists of 18 residues. The CDR3 reads CASGPTDYTGEAGNTIYF. The CDR3 DNA reads TGCGCCAGCGGACCCACCGATTACACAGGGGAGGCTGGAAACACCATATATTTT.

The CDR3: CASTSGTATNEKLFF. CDR3 coding DNA: TGTGCCAGCACCTCTGGGACGGCAACTAATGAAAAACTGTTTTTT. This sequence joins TRBV9 and TRBJ1-4; D perhaps matches TRBD1 (5 bases). CDR3 size: 15 residues. CDR1 is SGDLS, CDR2 YYNGEE, per germline. With 6 bases removed from V and 0 bases from J, the gap between germline ends came to 12 bases.

The J gene is TRBJ2-7, the V gene TRBV10-3; no clear D. Germline V gene lookup returns CDR1 ENHRY and CDR2 SYGVKD. The CDR3 extends over 13 amino acids. Trimming took 7 bases from V and 2 from J, leaving 12 bases between them. CDR3 in amino acids: CAIKAADAYEQYF. The DNA for the CDR3 is TGTGCCATCAAGGCAGCCGATGCCTACGAGCAGTACTTC.

This chain connects TRBV5-1 to TRBJ2-3, with D uncertain. V was clipped by 0 bases and J by 6 bases, with 8 bases between them. The CDR3 length is 13 residues. Germline V gene data show CDR1 as SGHRS and CDR2 as YFSETQ. The CDR3 sequence is CASSLAVEDTQYF. DNA for the CDR3: TGCGCCAGCAGCTTGGCCGTAGAGGATACGCAGTATTTT. The entire variable domain, with the rest obtained from reference TRBV5-1 and TRBJ2-3, is as follows: KAGVTQTPRYLIKTRGQQVTLSCSPISGHRSVSWYQQTPGQGLQFLFEYFSETQRNKGNFPGRFSGRQFSNSRSEMNVSTLELGDSALYLCASSLAVEDTQYFGPGTRLTVL.

The chain carries TRBV6-6 and TRBJ1-1; perhaps TRBD1 as D (6 bases). CDR3 length equals 16 residues. V was trimmed by 2 bases and J by 4 bases, leaving 17 bases between them. Germline-derived CDR1 and CDR2 are MNHNY and SVGAGI (reference sequence). The DNA for the CDR3 is TGTGCCAGCAGTTACGCGGCAGGGGCTAGTGGCACTGAAGCTTTCTTT. Its translation: CASSYAAGASGTEAFF.

The V call is TRBV19, the J call TRBJ2-4; no reliable D call. The germline V gene has CDR1 LNHDA and CDR2 SQIVND (reference sequence). This CDR3 is built from 13 residues. V lost 6 bases to trimming and J lost 0 bases, with 6 bases between them. The CDR3 DNA sequence: TGTGCCAGTAGCGTCCTAGCCAAAAACATTCAGTACTTC. This translates into CASSVLAKNIQYF. Combining the CDR3 with reference TRBV19 and TRBJ2-4 gives the whole variable domain DGGITQSPKYLFRKEGQNVTLSCEQNLNHDAMYWYRQDPGQGLRLIYYSQIVNDFQKGDIAEGYSVSREKKESFPLTVTSAQKNPTAFYLCASSVLAKNIQYFGAGTRLSVL.

This clone was counted once. The chain's CDR3 is CASSLSLGRTPVDEQYF. CDR3 bases: TGTGCCAGCAGTTTATCACTTGGGAGGACCCCCGTAGACGAGCAGTACTTC. The chain employs TRBV28 and TRBJ2-7; a possible D gene is TRBD2 (6 bases). Germline assignment: CDR1 MDHEN and CDR2 SYDVKM. This CDR3 spans 17 amino acids. V was shortened by 1 base and J by 5 bases, with 21 bases between the two germline ends.

The gene calls are TRBV10-3 and TRBJ2-5, with D perhaps matching TRBD1 (5 bases). V shed 6 bases and J shed 2 bases, with 10 bases lying between them. CDR1 ENHRY and CDR2 SYGVKD come from the germline V gene. CDR3 length: 13 amino acids. The CDR3 DNA reads TGTGCCATCAGAGCAGGGATGCAAGAGACCCAGTACTTC. Amino acid sequence: CAIRAGMQETQYF.

J is TRBJ1-5 and V is TRBV7-2, with D perhaps matching TRBD1 (5 bases). The length of the CDR3 is 15 residues. The germline V gene has CDR1 SGHTA and CDR2 FQGNSA. V was clipped by 4 bases and J by 2 bases, with 12 bases between them. The CDR3 here is CASSSGGAGNQPQHF. The CDR3 bases are TGTGCCAGCAGCTCCGGGGGAGCTGGCAATCAGCCCCAGCATTTT.

The rearrangement links TRBV6-5 to TRBJ2-2; the D gene is possibly TRBD1 (6 bases). This CDR3 comprises 16 residues. The germline V and J ends were trimmed by 2 bases and 2 bases, with 12 bases remaining between them. Per germline, CDR1 MNHEY and CDR2 SVGAGI. This CDR3 reads CASSYRLQGNTGELFF. In DNA, the CDR3 is TGTGCCAGCAGTTACAGATTACAGGGAAACACCGGGGAGCTGTTTTTT.

This chain joins TRBV29-1 and TRBJ2-3, with 9 bases that match TRBD1. Losses at the gene ends were 6 bases for V and 7 bases for J; bases not matched to a gene: 11. The length of the CDR3 is 14 residues. CDR1 is SQVTM and CDR2 is ANQGSEA in the germline V gene. CDR3: CSVVWDRAVNTQYF. In DNA form, the CDR3 reads TGCAGCGTGGTCTGGGACAGGGCGGTGAATACGCAGTATTTT.

The chain carries TRBV9 and TRBJ2-7, with 7 bases matching TRBD1. Per the germline V gene, CDR1 is SGDLS and CDR2 is YYNGEE. The V gene end was trimmed by 0 bases and the J gene end by 3 bases; junction bases not matched to a gene: 6. This CDR3 region has 15 residues. The CDR3 nucleotides read TGTGCCAGCAGCGTAGGACAGGGCAGCCACTACGAGCAGTACTTC. This encodes CASSVGQGSHYEQYF.

This chain joins TRBV2 and TRBJ1-6, with D perhaps TRBD1 (5 bases). The germline V gene has CDR1 SNHLY and CDR2 FYNNEI. The V end was cut by 7 bases, the J end by 3 bases, with 7 bases between. The CDR3 has 13 amino acids. CDR3 amino acids: CASMTDYNSPLHF. CDR3 in DNA: TGTGCCAGCATGACAGACTATAATTCACCCCTCCACTTT.

This chain joins TRBV11-3 and TRBJ2-1, with D possibly TRBD2 on 6 matching bases. The V gene's germline CDR1 is SGHNT and CDR2 YENEEA. V was trimmed by 8 bases and J by 0 bases, leaving 20 bases between them. CDR3 length: 17 amino acids. In DNA form, the CDR3 reads TGTGCCAGCTTCAGTACCCTAGCGCCAAGCTCCTACAATGAGCAGTTCTTC. Protein: CASFSTLAPSSYNEQFF.

The chain couples TRBV10-1 to TRBJ2-7; unclear D gene. The CDR3 runs to 16 residues. Germline V gene sequence: CDR1 WNHNN, CDR2 SYGVQD (reference sequence). The germline V and J ends were trimmed by 4 bases and 3 bases, with 19 bases remaining between them. This CDR3 is CASSANTQVPFYEQYF. The CDR3, as DNA: TGCGCCAGCAGTGCAAATACGCAGGTCCCTTTCTACGAGCAGTACTTC.

J is TRBJ1-4 and V is TRBV30; a weak D match, TRBD1 (5 bases). There are 16 residues in the CDR3. Germline CDR1 GTSNPN, CDR2 SVGIG (reference sequence). Between the trimmed V and J ends, which lost 5 bases and 0 bases, there was a span of 16 bases. The CDR3 DNA follows: TGTGCCTGGGGGGACGGGAACGCCCCAACTAATGAAAAACTGTTTTTT. This gives the protein CAWGDGNAPTNEKLFF.

The chain uses TRBV4-3 and TRBJ2-5; 9 bases agree with TRBD2. The trim removed 0 bases at V and 5 bases at J, leaving 7 bases unmatched. The CDR3 is made up of 16 amino acids. CDR1 is LGHNA and CDR2 is YSLEER in the germline V gene. CDR3 residues: CASSQDFAGGPETQYF. CDR3 bases: TGCGCCAGCAGCCAAGATTTCGCGGGAGGGCCGGAGACCCAGTACTTC.

This rearrangement joins TRBV14 to TRBJ1-2, with D tentatively TRBD1 (6 bases). CDR1 is SGHDN, CDR2 FVKESK, per germline. Trimming took off 4 bases at V and 8 bases at J, with 29 bases between the two ends. The CDR3 has 18 amino acids. The CDR3 spells CASSLSSTGRGTYEGYTF. The CDR3 DNA reads TGTGCCAGCAGCCTTTCCTCGACAGGAAGGGGGACCTACGAGGGCTACACCTTC.

The J gene is TRBJ2-7, the V gene TRBV5-3; D gene unclear. TRBV5-3 is filed as an ORF, its function uncertain. The CDR3 has 15 amino acids. V was shortened by 2 bases and J by 3 bases, with 15 bases between the two germline ends. The CDR3 spells CARSFRASEFYEQYF. The CDR3 DNA reads TGTGCCAGAAGCTTTCGGGCTAGTGAGTTCTACGAGCAGTACTTC.

The rearrangement joins TRBV7-2 to TRBJ1-1, with TRBD1 identical over 10 bases. The CDR3 runs to 13 residues. J lost 9 bases, V lost 5 bases, and 6 bases had no gene match. Germline CDR1 SGHTA, CDR2 FQGNSA. The CDR3 nucleotides read TGTGCCAGCAGCCGTTGGGGACAGGGGAAAGCTTTCTTT. Translation gives CASSRWGQGKAFF.

This clone has a single count. CDR3 amino acids: CASTPARPSGYTF. CDR3 bases: TGTGCCAGCACTCCCGCGCGCCCGAGTGGCTACACCTTC. V usage is TRBV2 and J usage is TRBJ1-2; D unresolved. Trimming pared 7 bases from V and 7 bases from J, leaving 16 bases between. This CDR3 is 13 amino acids long. Germline values: CDR1 SNHLY, CDR2 FYNNEI.

The rearrangement uses TRBV28 and TRBJ2-7; 8 positions match TRBD1. From germline, CDR1 is MDHEN and CDR2 SYDVKM. The CDR3 runs to 16 residues. J lost 3 bases, V lost 3 bases, and 10 bases had no gene match. The CDR3 protein is CASSFSWDRFGYEQYF. CDR3 DNA sequence: TGTGCCAGCAGTTTCTCTTGGGACAGGTTTGGCTACGAGCAGTACTTC.

The V gene is TRBV6-5, the J gene TRBJ2-7; D is possibly TRBD1 (5 bases). The germline V gene encodes CDR1 MNHEY and CDR2 SVGAGI. CDR3 length equals 11 residues. Deletions cut 7 bases from V and 5 bases from J, with 9 bases between. The CDR3 nucleotides are TGTGCCAGCACAGGGTTCAACGAGCAGTACTTC. Amino acid sequence: CASTGFNEQYF.

Points on this clone: This specimen includes other DNA sequences encoding the same CDR3. The V and J genes are TRBV18 and TRBJ2-7, with D hard to call. Trimming stripped 2 bases from V and 0 bases from J, with 5 bases between. CDR3 length equals 13 residues. Germline CDR1 and CDR2: KGHSH and LQKENI. CDR3 sequence reads: CASSPYSSYEQYF. In DNA, the CDR3 is TGTGCCAGCTCACCATATTCCTCCTACGAGCAGTACTTC. The variable domain in full, completed from reference TRBV18 and TRBJ2-7, reads NAGVMQNPRHLVRRRGQEARLRCSPMKGHSHVYWYRQLPEEGLKFMVYLQKENIIDESGMPKERFSAEFPKEGPSILRIQQVVRGDSAAYFCASSPYSSYEQYFGPGTRLTVT.

The chain recombines TRBV28 with TRBJ1-6; possibly TRBD1 for D (5 bases). Trimming stripped 6 bases from V and 5 bases from J, with 8 bases between. The germline V gene encodes CDR1 MDHEN and CDR2 SYDVKM. There are 13 residues in the CDR3. CDR3 nucleotides: TGTGCCAGCAGGGGCAGGGATAATTCACCCCTCCACTTT. Its protein is CASRGRDNSPLHF.

This chain connects TRBV2 to TRBJ2-5, with 9 bases that match TRBD1. The CDR3 runs 16 residues. The germline V gene encodes CDR1 SNHLY and CDR2 FYNNEI. V lost 10 bases to trimming and J lost 4 bases; unmatched junction nucleotides: 16. CDR3 amino acids: CATNAQGQGFGETQYF. The CDR3 bases are TGTGCCACCAACGCCCAGGGACAGGGTTTTGGAGAGACCCAGTACTTC. The full variable domain, its missing parts supplied by reference TRBV2 and TRBJ2-5, is EPEVTQTPSHQVTQMGQEVILRCVPISNHLYFYWYRQILGQKVEFLVSFYNNEISEKSEIFDDQFSVERPDGSNFTLKIRSTKLEDSAMYFCATNAQGQGFGETQYFGPGTRLLVL.

The V call is TRBV27, the J call TRBJ1-3; D gene unclear. Looked up from germline, CDR1 is MNHEY and CDR2 is SMNVEV (reference sequence). This CDR3 region has 14 residues. With 4 bases removed from V and 2 bases from J, the gap between germline ends came to 9 bases. CDR3 DNA sequence: TGTGCCAGCAGTTATAGAGGGCCTGGAAACACCATATATTTT. As protein: CASSYRGPGNTIYF.

This clone was picked up one time. This chain uses TRBV7-8 with TRBJ2-6; D gene ambiguous. CDR3 length equals 15 residues. V shed 1 base and J shed 2 bases, with 6 bases lying between them. Germline lookup yields CDR1 SGHVS and CDR2 FQNEAQ. In nucleotides, the CDR3 is TGTGCCAGCAGCTTAGTGGTTGCTGGGGCCAACGTCCTGACTTTC. This translates into CASSLVVAGANVLTF.

The chain couples TRBV10-3 to TRBJ2-3; TRBD1 might be the D (6 bases). The CDR3 totals 14 residues. The germline gives CDR1 ENHRY, CDR2 SYGVKD. The V gene lost 6 bases and the J gene lost 2 bases, with 12 bases spanning the gap. CDR3 coding DNA: TGTGCCATCAGAGCCGGACAGCACACAGATACGCAGTATTTT. This gives the protein CAIRAGQHTDTQYF.